The 19 T cell receptor beta chains reported below all come from one sample, sequenced in a study of T cells in Graves' hyperthyroidism and ophthalmopathy. Researchers took RNA transcripts and amplified the TCR beta CDR3 regions from them. When the TCR CDR3 underwent first-round RT-PCR, the HTBI primer set was used. MiXCR, applied by TCRdb to the multiplex PCR reads, yields one record per CDR3 protein. Of some 350,000 distinct CDR3 sequences in the sample, roughly an eighth were seen once. The sample was blood. All receptors derive from a woman between 40 and 55 years old with Graves' ophthalmopathy.

This clonotype showed up many times. The V and J genes are TRBV12-3 or TRBV12-4 and TRBJ2-3; 13 nucleotides agree with TRBD2. The CDR3 extends over 18 amino acids. V lost 4 bases, J lost 7 bases, and 14 bases stayed unmatched. CDR3 coding DNA: TGTGCCAGCAGTTCCTCCCAACTAGCGGGGGGGGCCGGGAATACGCAGTATTTT. Translation: CASSSSQLAGGAGNTQYF.

This clonotype was recorded many times. The rearrangement joins TRBV12-3 or TRBV12-4 to TRBJ1-3, with D perhaps matching TRBD1 (5 bases). Trimming left V 6 bases short and J 0 bases short, with 15 bases between. CDR3 size: 16 residues. The CDR3 reads CASRAWGESSGNTIYF. CDR3 bases: TGTGCCAGCAGGGCCTGGGGGGAAAGCTCTGGAAACACCATATATTTT.

The sample holds a few counts of this clonotype. The rearrangement links TRBV19 to TRBJ2-2, with D unresolved. The V gene's germline CDR1 is LNHDA and CDR2 SQIVND (reference sequence). This CDR3 is built from 13 residues. V dropped 5 bases and J dropped 1 base, with 5 bases sitting between them. CDR3 nucleotide sequence: TGTGCCAGTAGTTGGGGGAACACCGGGGAGCTGTTTTTT. It translates to CASSWGNTGELFF.

In this sample, this clonotype turned up many times. The rearrangement joins TRBV6-5 to TRBJ2-5, with 8 bases lining up with TRBD1. The CDR3 has 15 residues. V lost 0 bases, J lost 8 bases, and 8 bases stayed unmatched. Germline values: CDR1 MNHEY, CDR2 SVGAGI. DNA of the CDR3: TGTGCCAGCAGTTACTCGGGACAGGTTGGAACAACCCAGTACTTC. As protein: CASSYSGQVGTTQYF.

This clonotype was recorded many times. J is TRBJ2-7 and V is TRBV28; D might be TRBD1 or TRBD2, each matching 5 bases. The CDR3 spans 14 residues. V gave up 5 bases and J gave up 2 bases, with 13 bases separating them. Germline values: CDR1 MDHEN, CDR2 SYDVKM. The CDR3 DNA sequence: TGTGCCAGCAGTAATACTCAGGGACCCTACGAGCAGTACTTC. This gives the protein CASSNTQGPYEQYF.

Many counts were recorded for this clonotype. The J gene is TRBJ2-7, the V gene TRBV28; 8 nucleotides line up with TRBD1. The CDR3 has 16 residues. V was pared by 5 bases and J by 3 bases, with 12 bases of the junction left unmatched. Germline V gene sequence: CDR1 MDHEN, CDR2 SYDVKM. DNA for the CDR3: TGTGCCAGCAGTATACCTAGGACAGGGAAGAACTACGAGCAGTACTTC. Its protein product is CASSIPRTGKNYEQYF.

This clonotype appeared many times. J is TRBJ2-3 and V is TRBV19; D gene ambiguous. The germline V gene has CDR1 LNHDA and CDR2 SQIVND (reference sequence). V was shortened by 7 bases and J by 3 bases, with 17 bases between the two germline ends. The CDR3 consists of 15 residues. The CDR3 spells CASNRARHGTDTQYF. In nucleotides, the CDR3 is TGTGCCAGTAACCGCGCCCGACATGGAACAGATACGCAGTATTTT.

This clonotype occurred a few times. The chain joins TRBV20-1 to TRBJ2-3; possibly TRBD2 for D (6 bases). Germline assignment: CDR1 DFQATT and CDR2 SNEGSKA (reference sequence). V lost 6 bases to trimming and J lost 4 bases, with 11 bases between them. The CDR3 consists of 12 residues. The CDR3 here is CSAGSGADTQYF. In DNA, the CDR3 is TGCAGTGCCGGCTCGGGAGCAGATACGCAGTATTTT.

This clonotype has at least ten counts. The chain combines TRBV7-2 with TRBJ2-3; D not certain. This CDR3 is built from 14 residues. Per germline, CDR1 SGHTA and CDR2 FQGNSA. The V end was cut by 5 bases, the J end by 4 bases, with 13 bases between. The CDR3 region has the DNA TGTGCCAGCAGCGAACGAAGGGCTTCAGATACGCAGTATTTT. Its translation is CASSERRASDTQYF.

This clonotype was seen more than once but under ten times. The gene calls are TRBV7-9 and TRBJ2-5; possibly TRBD2 for D (6 bases). The V end lost 1 base, the J end lost 5 bases, and 11 bases lay between the germline ends. This CDR3 comprises 14 residues. Germline values: CDR1 SEHNR, CDR2 FQNEAQ (reference sequence). The CDR3 DNA reads as TGTGCCAGCAGCTTAGTCGGAGGGCAGGAGACCCAGTACTTC. Translation gives CASSLVGGQETQYF.

This chain connects TRBV5-4 to TRBJ1-2; 9 bases map to TRBD1. Losses at the gene ends were 4 bases for V and 4 bases for J; bases not matched to a gene: 11. The CDR3 totals 16 residues. CDR1 is SGHNT, CDR2 YYREEE, per germline (reference sequence). The CDR3 DNA follows: TGTGCCAGCAGCCTAGAGGACAGGGGCAGTTTCTATGGCTACACCTTC. This encodes CASSLEDRGSFYGYTF.

The gene calls are TRBV7-9 and TRBJ1-1; D might be TRBD1 (5 bases). Deletions cut 5 bases from V and 0 bases from J, with 13 bases between. The CDR3 length is 15 residues. The germline gives CDR1 SEHNR, CDR2 FQNEAQ (reference sequence). The CDR3 reads CASSPSQTVNTEAFF. The CDR3, as DNA: TGTGCCAGCAGCCCCAGCCAGACAGTGAACACTGAAGCTTTCTTT.

This clonotype has more than one count but fewer than ten. Possible read error: a much larger clone is one base away. Here the CDR3 reads CASSLGRTSTNTQYF. The CDR3 DNA follows: TGTGCCAGCAGTCTGGGGCGAACAAGCACAAATACGCAGTATTTT. This rearrangement joins TRBV28 to TRBJ2-3; weak D call: TRBD1 (5 bases). CDR3 length: 15 amino acids. Germline V gene sequence: CDR1 MDHEN, CDR2 SYDVKM.

J is TRBJ2-1 and V is TRBV5-4; 12 nucleotides line up with TRBD2. V lost 4 bases and J lost 4; bases outside the gene matches: 6. The CDR3 length is 16 residues. Per germline, CDR1 SGHNT and CDR2 YYREEE (reference sequence). As DNA, the CDR3 is TGTGCCAGCAGCCCGATACTAGCGGGAGGTTACAATGAGCAGTTCTTC. The encoded protein is CASSPILAGGYNEQFF.

This clonotype was counted at least ten times. This chain connects TRBV6-1 to TRBJ2-5; D unresolved. The CDR3 has 13 residues. Trimming pared 5 bases from V and 2 bases from J, leaving 9 bases between. In germline, CDR1 is MNHNS, CDR2 SASEGT. The DNA of the CDR3 is TGTGCCAGCAGTTCCGGGTATCAAGAGACCCAGTACTTC. Amino acids: CASSSGYQETQYF.

This clonotype came up many times. The rearrangement links TRBV20-1 to TRBJ2-1; D not certain. V shed 5 bases and J shed 3 bases, with 11 bases lying between them. The CDR3 is 13 amino acids. Germline V gene sequence: CDR1 DFQATT, CDR2 SNEGSKA (reference sequence). The CDR3 sequence: CSAGSPIYNEQFF. In nucleotides, the CDR3 is TGCAGTGCTGGATCCCCGATCTACAATGAGCAGTTCTTC.

The table lists this clonotype with a few counts. The chain recombines TRBV10-1 with TRBJ2-5, with D possibly matching TRBD1 (6 bases). Trimming took off 2 bases at V and 1 base at J, with 8 bases between the two ends. CDR1 and CDR2 (germline): WNHNN, SYGVQD (reference sequence). The CDR3 is 14 amino acids. The CDR3, as DNA: TGCGCCAGCAGTGAGGGGGGCCCCCAAGAGACCCAGTACTTC. Protein sequence: CASSEGGPQETQYF.

This clonotype was observed many times. The chain carries TRBV28 and TRBJ1-2; D might be TRBD1 (5 bases). The CDR3 totals 11 residues. V gave up 8 bases and J gave up 9 bases, with 13 bases separating them. Germline V gene lookup returns CDR1 MDHEN and CDR2 SYDVKM. CDR3 DNA: TGTGCCAGCTCCGGGACCATCAGCTACACCTTC. Amino acid sequence: CASSGTISYTF.

Remarks on this clonotype: Given a much more abundant clone one base away, this may be a read error. This chain uses TRBV6-2 or TRBV6-3 with TRBJ2-7, with D uncertain. Trimming left V 5 bases short and J 4 bases short, with 12 bases between. CDR1 is MNHEY, CDR2 SVGEGT, per germline. This CDR3 has 13 amino acids. The CDR3 DNA follows: TGTGCCAGCAGTCACCGGGCAGCATACGAGCAGTACTTC. Its protein product is CASSHRAAYEQYF.